This T cell receptor beta chain was identified during a study of blood T cells in healthy people across ages. This clonotype came up many times. The CDR3 is 13 amino acids. With V trimmed by 8 bases and J by 9 bases, 12 bases remained unmatched. Germline CDR1 and CDR2: SQVTM and ANQGSEA. The use of a sample-barcoded 5' primer and a J-beta primer mix characterized a second PCR of roughly 7 to 11 cycles. TCRdb fed the 5' RACE reads into MiXCR, producing one record per CDR3 protein. The repertoire has more than 900,000 distinct CDR3 sequences, 25% to 30% of them found once; the top ten carry roughly 10%. The sample was also reused in another study, on T cells of mothers and their children. From that second work: A primer called M1S, used in the second PCR, added sample barcodes and 2-4 random nucleotides.

The genes are TRBV29-1 and TRBJ2-1, with 8 bases aligning to TRBD2. The sample taken for sequencing was blood. This TCR derives from a woman aged 40 to 50 in good health. The DNA of the CDR3 is TGCAGCATCACTAGCGGTAATTGGGGTGAGCAGTTCTTC. Protein product: CSITSGNWGEQFF.